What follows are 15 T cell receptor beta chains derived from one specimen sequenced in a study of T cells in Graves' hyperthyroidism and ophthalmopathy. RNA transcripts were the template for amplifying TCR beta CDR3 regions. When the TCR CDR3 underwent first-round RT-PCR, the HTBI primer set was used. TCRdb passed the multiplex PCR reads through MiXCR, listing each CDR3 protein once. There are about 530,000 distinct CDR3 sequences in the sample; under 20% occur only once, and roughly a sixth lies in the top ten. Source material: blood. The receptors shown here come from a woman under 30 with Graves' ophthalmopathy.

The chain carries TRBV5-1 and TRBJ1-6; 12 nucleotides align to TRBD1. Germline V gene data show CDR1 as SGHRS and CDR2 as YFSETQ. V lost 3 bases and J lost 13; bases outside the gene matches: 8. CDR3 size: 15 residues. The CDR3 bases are TGCGCCAGCAGCTCAAAAACCGGGACAGGGGGCCCCCTCCACTTT. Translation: CASSSKTGTGGPLHF.

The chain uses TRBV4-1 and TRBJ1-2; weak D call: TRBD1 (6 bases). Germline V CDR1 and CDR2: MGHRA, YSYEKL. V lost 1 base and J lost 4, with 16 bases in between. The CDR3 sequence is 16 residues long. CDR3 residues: CASSQVSNREGYGYTF. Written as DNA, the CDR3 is TGCGCCAGCAGCCAAGTATCCAACAGGGAGGGCTATGGCTACACCTTC.

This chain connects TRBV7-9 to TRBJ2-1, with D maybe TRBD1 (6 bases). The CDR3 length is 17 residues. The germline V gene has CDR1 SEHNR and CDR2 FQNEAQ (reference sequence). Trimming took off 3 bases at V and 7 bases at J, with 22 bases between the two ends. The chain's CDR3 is CASSLPGQPATKNEQFF. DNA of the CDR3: TGTGCCAGCAGCTTGCCCGGACAGCCGGCTACCAAAAATGAGCAGTTCTTC.

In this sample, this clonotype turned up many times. This CDR3 reads CASSDNQGVGEKLFF. DNA of the CDR3: TGTGCCAGCAGCGATAATCAAGGGGTAGGCGAAAAACTGTTTTTT. The chain couples TRBV2 to TRBJ1-4; a possible D gene is TRBD1 (5 bases). The CDR3 length is 15 residues. From germline, CDR1 is SNHLY and CDR2 FYNNEI. Deletions cut 6 bases from V and 8 bases from J, with 19 bases between. The whole variable domain, remainder taken from reference TRBV2 and TRBJ1-4, is EPEVTQTPSHQVTQMGQEVILRCVPISNHLYFYWYRQILGQKVEFLVSFYNNEISEKSEIFDDQFSVERPDGSNFTLKIRSTKLEDSAMYFCASSDNQGVGEKLFFGSGTQLSVL.

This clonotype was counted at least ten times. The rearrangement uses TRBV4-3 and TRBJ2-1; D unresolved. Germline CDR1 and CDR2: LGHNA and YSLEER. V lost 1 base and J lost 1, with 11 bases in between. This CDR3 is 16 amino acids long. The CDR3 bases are TGCGCCAGCAGCCAAGGAGTAGGCGGATCCTACAATGAGCAGTTCTTC. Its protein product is CASSQGVGGSYNEQFF.

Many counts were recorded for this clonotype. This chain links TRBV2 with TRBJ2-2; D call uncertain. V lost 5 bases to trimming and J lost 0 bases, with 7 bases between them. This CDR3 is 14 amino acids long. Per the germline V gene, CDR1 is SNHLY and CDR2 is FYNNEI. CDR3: CASSWLSNTGELFF. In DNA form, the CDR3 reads TGTGCCAGCAGTTGGCTTTCGAACACCGGGGAGCTGTTTTTT.

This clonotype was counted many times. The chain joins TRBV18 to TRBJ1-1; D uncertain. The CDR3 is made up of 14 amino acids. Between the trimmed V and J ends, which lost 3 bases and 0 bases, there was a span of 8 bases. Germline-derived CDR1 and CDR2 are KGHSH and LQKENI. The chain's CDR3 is CASSPNTMNTEAFF. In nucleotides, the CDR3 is TGTGCCAGCTCACCGAACACCATGAACACTGAAGCTTTCTTT.

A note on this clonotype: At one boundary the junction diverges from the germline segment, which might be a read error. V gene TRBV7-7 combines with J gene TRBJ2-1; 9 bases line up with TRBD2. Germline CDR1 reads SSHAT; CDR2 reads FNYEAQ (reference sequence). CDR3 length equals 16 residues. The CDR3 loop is CASSHTVAGDRNEQFF. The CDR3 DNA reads TGTGCTAGCAGCCATACAGTAGCGGGGGATCGGAATGAGCAGTTCTTC.

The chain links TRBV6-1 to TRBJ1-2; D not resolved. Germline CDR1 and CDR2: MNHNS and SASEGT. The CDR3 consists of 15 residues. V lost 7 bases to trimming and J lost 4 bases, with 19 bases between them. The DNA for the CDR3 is TGTGCCAGCAAACAATCCACGGCAGTCCTCTATGGCTACACCTTC. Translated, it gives CASKQSTAVLYGYTF.

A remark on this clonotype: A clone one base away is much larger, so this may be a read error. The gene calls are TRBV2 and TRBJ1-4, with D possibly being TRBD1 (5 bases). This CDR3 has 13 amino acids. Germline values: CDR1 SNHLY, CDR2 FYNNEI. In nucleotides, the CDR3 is TGTGTCAGCCCAGGGTTCGGAGGTGAAAAACTGTTTTTT. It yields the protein CVSPGFGGEKLFF.

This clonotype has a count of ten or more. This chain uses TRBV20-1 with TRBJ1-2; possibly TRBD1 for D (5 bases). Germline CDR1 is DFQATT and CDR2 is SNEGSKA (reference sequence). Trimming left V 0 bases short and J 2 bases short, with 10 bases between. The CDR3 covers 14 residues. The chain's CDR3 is CSAREGAANYGYTF. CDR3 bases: TGCAGTGCTAGAGAAGGGGCGGCAAACTATGGCTACACCTTC.

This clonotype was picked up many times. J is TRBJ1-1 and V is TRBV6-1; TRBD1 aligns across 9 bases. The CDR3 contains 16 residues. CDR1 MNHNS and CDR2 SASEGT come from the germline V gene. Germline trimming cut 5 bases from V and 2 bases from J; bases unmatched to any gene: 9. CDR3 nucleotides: TGTGCCAGCAGTTTACAAGACAGGGGGAAAAACACTGAAGCTTTCTTT. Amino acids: CASSLQDRGKNTEAFF.

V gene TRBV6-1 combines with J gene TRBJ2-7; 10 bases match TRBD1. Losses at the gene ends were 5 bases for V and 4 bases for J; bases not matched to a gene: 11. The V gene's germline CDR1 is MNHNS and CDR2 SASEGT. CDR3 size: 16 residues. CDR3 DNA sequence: TGTGCCAGCAGTAACGGGCCGGGGACAGGGGAATACGAGCAGTACTTC. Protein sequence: CASSNGPGTGEYEQYF.

The CDR3 DNA sequence: TGCAGCGTTGTGAAGGCCAGGGTCAATGAAAAACTGTTTTTT. Translation: CSVVKARVNEKLFF. J is TRBJ1-4 and V is TRBV29-1, with D possibly matching TRBD1 (5 bases). This CDR3 comprises 14 residues. From germline, CDR1 is SQVTM and CDR2 ANQGSEA. V lost 4 bases and J 5 bases, leaving 14 bases between the germline ends. Full variable domain (outside the CDR3, taken from reference TRBV29-1 and TRBJ1-4): SAVISQKPSRDICQRGTSLTIQCQVDSQVTMMFWYRQQPGQSLTLIATANQGSEATYESGFVIDKFPISRPNLTFSTLTVSNMSPEDSSIYLCSVVKARVNEKLFFGSGTQLSVL.

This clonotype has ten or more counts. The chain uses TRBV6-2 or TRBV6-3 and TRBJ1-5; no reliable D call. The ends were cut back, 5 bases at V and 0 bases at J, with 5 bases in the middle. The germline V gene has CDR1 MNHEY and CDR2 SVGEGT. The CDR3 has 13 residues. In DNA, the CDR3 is TGTGCCAGCAGTGGGTTTAGCAATCAGCCCCAGCATTTT. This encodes CASSGFSNQPQHF.